This T cell receptor beta chain was sequenced for a study of blood T cell repertoires in COVID-19 (dated by TCRdb to about 2020). About the study as a whole: Samples covering the acute and convalescent phases of COVID-19 were provided by collaborators in the United States, Italy and Spain. The prospective study material was composed of cDNA or gDNA derived from T cells, B-cell-depleted T cells, or PBMCs. The dataset comprised deeply sampled blood TCRbeta repertoires from subjects exposed to, actively infected with, or recovered from COVID-19. A freely available public database, intended as a resource for researchers studying the immune response to SARS-CoV-2, is where the repertoires were released. Samples came from the ongoing ImmuneRACE study (first 160 participants) plus 1,254 subjects from 6 global collaborators. The sample metadata nearly always contained a de-identified subject ID, COVID-19 status, age in years and sex. Where HLA class I and class II types were available, the types were taken from metadata supplied by the sample provider, not from assay-based typing. Overall study results and their limits: Clinical and demographic metadata were provided uncurated, with the amount varying by source and participant.

The immunoSEQ Assay, a bias-controlled multiplex PCR, was used to amplify TCRbeta CDR3 regions from genomic DNA. Processing in the source paper ran as follows. Nucleated cell counts per sample were estimated from amplification of reference gene primers within the assay. To quantify the absolute abundance of each unique TCRbeta CDR3 rearrangement, sequence reads were collapsed and filtered. For each sample, productive Simpson clonality was calculated as the square root of Simpson's diversity index over productive rearrangements. This immuneACCESS table, as held by TCRdb, lists in-frame sequences with V and J called but not all clones. Of the missing ones, under half trace to an unresolved V gene in checked studies; the others have no known cause. V and J calls and clone size are as listed in that table; D and trimming were resolved from the DNA. Within this sample are about 170,000 clones, with just under 85% of them counted one time only. The biggest ten clones account for under 8.5% of the sample.

Another Seattle source contributed samples from volunteer blood donors who had recovered from COVID-19. The collaborating institutions used their own protocols to collect whole blood in K2EDTA tubes. For TCRbeta analysis, collaborators shipped samples as frozen whole blood, isolated PBMCs, or DNA extracted from either of those sample types. The CDR3 runs 16 residues from the cysteine to the phenylalanine. The retained sequence is limited to the CDR3, 48 bases, with the frame set at the first base. The germline V gene (reference sequence) provides CDR1 LNHDA and CDR2 SQIVND. Relative to germline, V is 7 bases shorter and J is 3 bases shorter, with 18 bases between their ends. Turning to this clone: Its antigen is unknown. The record has no base qualities; no much larger clone is one base away.

The TCR comes from a man between 40 and 49 years old who had recovered from COVID-19. The source material was peripheral blood. In this chain, TRBV19 is recombined with TRBJ2-2, with TRBD1 perhaps the D gene, on 6 matching bases. The CDR3 region: CASTAPTGRYTGELFF. The base sequence is TGTGCCAGTACCGCTCCGACAGGACGGTACACCGGGGAGCTGTTTTTT.